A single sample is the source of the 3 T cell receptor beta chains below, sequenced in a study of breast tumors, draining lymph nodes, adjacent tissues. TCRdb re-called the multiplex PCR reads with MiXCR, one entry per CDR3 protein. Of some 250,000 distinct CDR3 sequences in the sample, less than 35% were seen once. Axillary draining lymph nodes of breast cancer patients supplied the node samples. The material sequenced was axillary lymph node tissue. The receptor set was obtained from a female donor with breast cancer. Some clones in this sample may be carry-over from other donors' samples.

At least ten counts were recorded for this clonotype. In DNA, the CDR3 is TGTGCCACCAGTGACCCCACTAGCGGGAGGCCCAATGAGCAGTTCTTC. The encoded protein is CATSDPTSGRPNEQFF. The chain employs TRBV24-1 and TRBJ2-1; 12 bases line up with TRBD2. The CDR3 contains 16 residues. J was trimmed by 6 bases and V by 4 bases; bases with no gene match: 6. Germline-derived CDR1 and CDR2 are KGHDR and SFDVKD.

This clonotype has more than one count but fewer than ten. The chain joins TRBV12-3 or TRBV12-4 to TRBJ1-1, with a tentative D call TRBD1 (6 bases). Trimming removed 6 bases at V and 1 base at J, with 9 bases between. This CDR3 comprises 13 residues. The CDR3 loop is CASSHRENTEAFF. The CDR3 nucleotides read TGTGCCAGCAGCCACAGGGAGAACACTGAAGCTTTCTTT.

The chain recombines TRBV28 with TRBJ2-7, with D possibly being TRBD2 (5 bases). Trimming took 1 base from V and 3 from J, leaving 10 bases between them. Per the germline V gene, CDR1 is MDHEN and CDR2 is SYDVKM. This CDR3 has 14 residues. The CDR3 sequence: CASSLSGLLYEQYF. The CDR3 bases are TGTGCCAGCAGTTTATCCGGACTTCTCTACGAGCAGTACTTC.